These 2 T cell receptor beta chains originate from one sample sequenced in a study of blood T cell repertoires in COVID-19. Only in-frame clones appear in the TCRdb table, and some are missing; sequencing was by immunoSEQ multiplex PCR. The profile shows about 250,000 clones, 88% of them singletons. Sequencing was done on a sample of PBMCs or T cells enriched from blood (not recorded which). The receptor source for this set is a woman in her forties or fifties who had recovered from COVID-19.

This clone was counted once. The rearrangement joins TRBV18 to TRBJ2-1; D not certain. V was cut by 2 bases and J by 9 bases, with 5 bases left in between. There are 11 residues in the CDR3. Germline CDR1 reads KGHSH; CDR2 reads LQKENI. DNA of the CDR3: TGTGCCAGCTCACCATCAGGTGAGCAGTTCTTC. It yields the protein CASSPSGEQFF.

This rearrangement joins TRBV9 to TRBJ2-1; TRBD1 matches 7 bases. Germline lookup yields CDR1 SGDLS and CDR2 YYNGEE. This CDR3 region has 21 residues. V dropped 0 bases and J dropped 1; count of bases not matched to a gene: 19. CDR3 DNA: TGTGCCAGCAGCGTAGGCCTCCCTTTAGATGCAGGGGGTAGGTCCTACAATGAGCAGTTCTTC. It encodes CASSVGLPLDAGGRSYNEQFF.